The clone carrying this T cell receptor beta chain came up once. Its target is unknown. Each CDR3 protein gets one entry after TCRdb re-called the reads with MiXCR. Here the sample spans fewer than 950,000 distinct CDR3 sequences, over 25% being singletons. This sample was taken from a study of T cell repertoires in cytomegalovirus infection. Study summary: Public signatures in TCR beta pointed to CMV infection and matching HLA type.

Points from the study as a whole: In two of eight donors, the top clonotype was HLA-C-restricted CMV-specific. Pooled public TCR beta family frequency picked out CMV carriers with the relevant HLA.

Source: cultured CD8+ T cells from PBMCs, taken from culture after CMV antigen stimulation. This sequence was found in a human donor in good health (CMV status not recorded). Some clones in this sample may be carry-over from other donors' samples.

The CDR3 sequence is CASSPLAYTEGYTF. The CDR3 DNA reads TGTGCCAGCAGTCCCCTCGCTTATACGGAGGGCTACACCTTC. The chain carries TRBV27 and TRBJ1-2; D unresolved. CDR1 is MNHEY and CDR2 is SMNVEV in the germline V gene (reference sequence). The CDR3 totals 14 residues. Trimming removed 5 bases from V and 8 bases from J, with 18 bases in between.